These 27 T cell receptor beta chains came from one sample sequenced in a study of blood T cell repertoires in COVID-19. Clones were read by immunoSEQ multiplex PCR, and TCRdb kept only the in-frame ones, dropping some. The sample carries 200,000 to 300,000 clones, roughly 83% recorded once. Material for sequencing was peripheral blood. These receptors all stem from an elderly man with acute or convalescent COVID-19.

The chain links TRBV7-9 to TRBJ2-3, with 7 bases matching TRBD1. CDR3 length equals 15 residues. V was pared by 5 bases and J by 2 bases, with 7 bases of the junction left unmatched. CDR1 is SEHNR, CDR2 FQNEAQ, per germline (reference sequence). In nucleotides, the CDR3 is TGTGCCAGCAGCGTGCAGGGGGTGCTCACAGATACGCAGTATTTT. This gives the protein CASSVQGVLTDTQYF.

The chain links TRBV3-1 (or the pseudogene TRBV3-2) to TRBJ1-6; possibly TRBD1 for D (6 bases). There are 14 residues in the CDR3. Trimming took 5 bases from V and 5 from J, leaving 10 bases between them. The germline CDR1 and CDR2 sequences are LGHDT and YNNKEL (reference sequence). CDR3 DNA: TGTGCCAGCAGCTTTCAGGGGAATAATTCACCCCTCCACTTT. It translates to CASSFQGNNSPLHF.

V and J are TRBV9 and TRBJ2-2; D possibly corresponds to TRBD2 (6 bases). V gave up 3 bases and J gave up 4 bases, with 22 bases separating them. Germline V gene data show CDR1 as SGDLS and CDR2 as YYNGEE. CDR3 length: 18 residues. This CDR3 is CASSAPFWRASITGELFF. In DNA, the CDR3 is TGTGCCAGCAGCGCCCCTTTTTGGAGGGCCTCGATCACCGGGGAGCTGTTTTTT.

The CDR3 loop reads CASSSRNEQFF. CDR3 DNA: TGTGCCAGCAGCTCCCGCAATGAGCAGTTCTTC. This sequence joins TRBV13 and TRBJ2-1; no clear D. The CDR3 has 11 amino acids. Trimming took off 4 bases at V and 6 bases at J, with 4 bases between the two ends. Germline V gene sequence: CDR1 PRHDT, CDR2 FYEKMQ (reference sequence).

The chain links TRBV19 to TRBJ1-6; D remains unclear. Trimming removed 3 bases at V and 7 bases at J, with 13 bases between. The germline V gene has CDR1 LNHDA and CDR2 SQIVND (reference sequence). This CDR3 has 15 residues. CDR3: CASSIGGQMNSPLHF. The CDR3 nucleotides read TGTGCCAGTAGTATCGGAGGGCAGATGAATTCACCCCTCCACTTT.

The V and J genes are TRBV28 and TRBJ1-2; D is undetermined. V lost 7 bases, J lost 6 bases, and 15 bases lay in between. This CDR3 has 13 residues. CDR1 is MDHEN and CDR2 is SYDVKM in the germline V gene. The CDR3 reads CASIPPGVDGYTF. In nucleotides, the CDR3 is TGTGCCAGCATACCACCCGGTGTGGATGGCTACACCTTC.

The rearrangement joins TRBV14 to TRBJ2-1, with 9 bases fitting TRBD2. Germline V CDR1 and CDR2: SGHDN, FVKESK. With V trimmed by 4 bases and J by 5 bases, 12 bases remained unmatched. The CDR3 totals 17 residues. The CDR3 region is CASSRLPGGRGNNEQFF. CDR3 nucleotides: TGTGCCAGCAGCCGACTCCCAGGCGGGAGGGGTAACAATGAGCAGTTCTTC.

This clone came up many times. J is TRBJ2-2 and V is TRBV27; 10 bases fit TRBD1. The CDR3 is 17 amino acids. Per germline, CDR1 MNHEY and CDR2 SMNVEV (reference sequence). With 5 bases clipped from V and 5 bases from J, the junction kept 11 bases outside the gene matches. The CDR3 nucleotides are TGTGCCAGCAGTAGGGGATCCGGGACAGGGGTAACCGGGGAGCTGTTTTTT. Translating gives CASSRGSGTGVTGELFF.

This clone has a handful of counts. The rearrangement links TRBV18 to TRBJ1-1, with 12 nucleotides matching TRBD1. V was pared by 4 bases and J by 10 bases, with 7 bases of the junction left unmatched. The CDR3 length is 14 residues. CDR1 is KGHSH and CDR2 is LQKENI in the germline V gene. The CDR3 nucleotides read TGTGCCAGCTCACTGGGACAGGGGGCATTAGGAGCTTTCTTT. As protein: CASSLGQGALGAFF.

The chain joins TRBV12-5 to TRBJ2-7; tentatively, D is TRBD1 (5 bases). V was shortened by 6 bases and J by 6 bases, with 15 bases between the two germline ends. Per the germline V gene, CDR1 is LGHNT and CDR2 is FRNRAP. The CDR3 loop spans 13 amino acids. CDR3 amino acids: CASGGLGPSEQYF. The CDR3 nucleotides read TGTGCTAGTGGGGGTTTGGGGCCTAGCGAGCAGTACTTC.

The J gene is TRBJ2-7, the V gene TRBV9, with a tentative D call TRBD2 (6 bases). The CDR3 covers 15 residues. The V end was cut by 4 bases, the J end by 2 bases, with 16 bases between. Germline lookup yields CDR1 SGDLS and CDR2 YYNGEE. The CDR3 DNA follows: TGTGCCAGCAGCCCCCTTGGAGGGAACCCCTACGAGCAGTACTTC. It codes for CASSPLGGNPYEQYF. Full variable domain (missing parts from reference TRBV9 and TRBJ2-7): DSGVTQTPKHLITATGQRVTLRCSPRSGDLSVYWYQQSLDQGLQFLIQYYNGEERAKGNILERFSAQQFPDLHSELNLSSLELGDSALYFCASSPLGGNPYEQYFGPGTRLTVT.

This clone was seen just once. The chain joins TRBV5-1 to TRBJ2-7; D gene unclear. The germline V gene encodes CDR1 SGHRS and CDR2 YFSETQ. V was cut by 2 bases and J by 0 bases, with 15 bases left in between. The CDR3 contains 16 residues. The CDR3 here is CASSFKVAEISYEQYF. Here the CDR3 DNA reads TGCGCCAGCAGCTTCAAAGTGGCGGAGATCTCCTACGAGCAGTACTTC. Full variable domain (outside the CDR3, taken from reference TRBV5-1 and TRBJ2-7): KAGVTQTPRYLIKTRGQQVTLSCSPISGHRSVSWYQQTPGQGLQFLFEYFSETQRNKGNFPGRFSGRQFSNSRSEMNVSTLELGDSALYLCASSFKVAEISYEQYFGPGTRLTVT.

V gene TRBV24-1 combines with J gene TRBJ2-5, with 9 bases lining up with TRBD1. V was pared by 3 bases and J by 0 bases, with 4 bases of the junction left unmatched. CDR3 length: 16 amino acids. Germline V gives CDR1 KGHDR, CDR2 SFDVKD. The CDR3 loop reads CATSDRGQGYQETQYF. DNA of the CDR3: TGTGCCACCAGTGATAGGGGACAGGGCTACCAAGAGACCCAGTACTTC.

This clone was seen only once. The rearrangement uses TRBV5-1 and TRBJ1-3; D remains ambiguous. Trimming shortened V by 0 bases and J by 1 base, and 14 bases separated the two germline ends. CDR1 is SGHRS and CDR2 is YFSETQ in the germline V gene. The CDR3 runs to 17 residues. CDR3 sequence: CASSLEPGPGSGNTIYF. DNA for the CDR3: TGCGCCAGCAGCTTGGAGCCTGGACCGGGATCTGGAAACACCATATATTTT.

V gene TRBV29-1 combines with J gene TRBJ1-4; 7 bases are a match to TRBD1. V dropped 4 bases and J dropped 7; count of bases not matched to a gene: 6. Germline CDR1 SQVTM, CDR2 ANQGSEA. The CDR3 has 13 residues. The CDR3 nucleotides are TGCAGCGTTGGGGCAGGGGGGACTGAAAAACTGTTTTTT. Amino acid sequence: CSVGAGGTEKLFF.

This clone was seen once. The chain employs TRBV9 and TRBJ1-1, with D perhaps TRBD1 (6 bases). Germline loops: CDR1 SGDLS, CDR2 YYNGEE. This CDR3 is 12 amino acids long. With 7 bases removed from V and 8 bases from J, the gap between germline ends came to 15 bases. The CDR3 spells CASDHRDVEAFF. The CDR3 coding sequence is TGTGCCAGCGACCACAGGGACGTGGAAGCTTTCTTT. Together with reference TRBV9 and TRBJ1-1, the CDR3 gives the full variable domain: DSGVTQTPKHLITATGQRVTLRCSPRSGDLSVYWYQQSLDQGLQFLIQYYNGEERAKGNILERFSAQQFPDLHSELNLSSLELGDSALYFCASDHRDVEAFFGQGTRLTVV.

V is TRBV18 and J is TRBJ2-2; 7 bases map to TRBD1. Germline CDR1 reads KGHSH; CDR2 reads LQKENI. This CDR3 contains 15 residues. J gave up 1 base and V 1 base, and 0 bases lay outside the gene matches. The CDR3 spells CASSPRQGNTGELFF. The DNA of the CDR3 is TGTGCCAGCTCACCACGACAGGGGAACACCGGGGAGCTGTTTTTT.

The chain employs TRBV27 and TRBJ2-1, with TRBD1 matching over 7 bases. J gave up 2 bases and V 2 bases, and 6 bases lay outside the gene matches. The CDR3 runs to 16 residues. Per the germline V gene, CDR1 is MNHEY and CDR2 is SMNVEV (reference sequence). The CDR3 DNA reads TGTGCCAGCAGTTTAAAAGGGGGCGTCCCCTACAATGAGCAGTTCTTC. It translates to CASSLKGGVPYNEQFF.

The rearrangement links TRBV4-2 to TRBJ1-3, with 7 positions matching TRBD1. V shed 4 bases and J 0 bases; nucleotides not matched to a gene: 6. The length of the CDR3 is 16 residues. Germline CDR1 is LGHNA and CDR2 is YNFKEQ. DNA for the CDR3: TGTGCCAGCAGCCCTCGGACAGGAAGCTCTGGAAACACCATATATTTT. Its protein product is CASSPRTGSSGNTIYF.

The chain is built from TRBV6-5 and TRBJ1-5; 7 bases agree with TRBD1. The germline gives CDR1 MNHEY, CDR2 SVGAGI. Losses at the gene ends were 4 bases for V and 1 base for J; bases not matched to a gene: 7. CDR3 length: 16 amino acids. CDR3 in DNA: TGTGCCAGCAGTTTTCAGGGGGTAAGCAGCAATCAGCCCCAGCATTTT. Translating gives CASSFQGVSSNQPQHF.

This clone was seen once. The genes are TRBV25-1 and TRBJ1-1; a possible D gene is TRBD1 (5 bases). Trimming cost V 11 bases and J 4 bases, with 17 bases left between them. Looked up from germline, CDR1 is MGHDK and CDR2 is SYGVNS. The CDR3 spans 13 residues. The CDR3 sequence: CAARSSGGTEAFF. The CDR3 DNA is TGTGCCGCACGATCATCGGGGGGCACTGAAGCTTTCTTT.

CDR3 protein: CASSLALRTSGSRNTQYF. CDR3 nucleotide sequence: TGTGCCAGCAGCTTAGCTCTCCGGACTAGCGGGAGTCGGAATACGCAGTATTTT. J is TRBJ2-3 and V is TRBV7-2, with 13 positions matching TRBD2. The junction had 10 bases not matched to a gene; V was cut back by 0 bases and J by 7 bases. In germline, CDR1 is SGHTA, CDR2 FQGNSA. The CDR3 runs 18 residues.

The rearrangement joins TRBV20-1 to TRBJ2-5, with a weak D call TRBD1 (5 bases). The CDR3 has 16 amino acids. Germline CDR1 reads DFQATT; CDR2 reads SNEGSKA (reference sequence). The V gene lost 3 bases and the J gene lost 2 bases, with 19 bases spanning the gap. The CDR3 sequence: CSASNFMGRLQETQYF. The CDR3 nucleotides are TGCAGTGCTAGTAATTTCATGGGGCGACTTCAAGAGACCCAGTACTTC.

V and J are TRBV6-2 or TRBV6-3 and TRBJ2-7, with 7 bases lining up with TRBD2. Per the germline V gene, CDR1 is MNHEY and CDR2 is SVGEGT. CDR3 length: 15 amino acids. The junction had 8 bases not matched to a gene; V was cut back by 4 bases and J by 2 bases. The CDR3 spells CASSSMGGVAYEQYF. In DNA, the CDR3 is TGTGCCAGCAGTTCCATGGGGGGGGTTGCCTACGAGCAGTACTTC.

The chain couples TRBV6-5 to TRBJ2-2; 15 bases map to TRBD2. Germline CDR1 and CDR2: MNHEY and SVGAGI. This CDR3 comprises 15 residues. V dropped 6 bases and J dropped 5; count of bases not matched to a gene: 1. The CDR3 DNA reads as TGTGCCAGCAGGGGACTAGCGGGAGGAACCGGGGAGCTGTTTTTT. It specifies CASRGLAGGTGELFF.

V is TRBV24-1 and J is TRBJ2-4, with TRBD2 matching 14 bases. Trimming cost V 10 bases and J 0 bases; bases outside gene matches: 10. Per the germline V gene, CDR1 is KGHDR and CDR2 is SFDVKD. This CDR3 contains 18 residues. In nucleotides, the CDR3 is TGTGCCACGCCCCGACTAGCGGGGGGGCCCCGAGCCAAAAACATTCAGTACTTC. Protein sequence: CATPRLAGGPRAKNIQYF.

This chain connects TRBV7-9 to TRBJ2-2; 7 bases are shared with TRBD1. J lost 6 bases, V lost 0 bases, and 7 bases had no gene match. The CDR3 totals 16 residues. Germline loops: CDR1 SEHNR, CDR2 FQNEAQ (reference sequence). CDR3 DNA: TGTGCCAGCAGCTTAGCGGGCAGGGGGTCGTCCGGGGAGCTGTTTTTT. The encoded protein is CASSLAGRGSSGELFF.